This note documents a single TCR beta chain sequence. Original processing methods: Amplification of reference gene primers provided the estimated nucleated cell counts. Sequenced by immunoSEQ multiplex PCR; TCRdb stores in-frame clones only, minus some. V and J calls and clone size follow that table, whereas D and trimming were derived from the DNA. In the table there are 250,000 to 300,000 clones, roughly 87% of which are singletons. This sample is part of a study of blood T cell repertoires in COVID-19. Study background: Donors in the United States, Italy and Spain gave samples during acute or convalescent COVID-19.

The germline V and J ends were trimmed by 4 bases and 8 bases, with 20 bases remaining between them. CDR3 length equals 15 residues. Germline-derived CDR1 and CDR2 are SGHTA and FQGNSA. The sequence was obtained from a woman in her fifties or sixties who had recovered from COVID-19. V and J are TRBV7-2 and TRBJ1-2; tentatively, D is TRBD1 (5 bases). The sequenced sample was peripheral blood. The CDR3 sequence: CASSSPLGQGYGYTF. The CDR3 nucleotides are TGTGCCAGCAGCTCGCCGCTAGGGCAGGGTTACGGCTACACCTTC.